The 10 T cell receptor beta chains below all came from one sample that was sequenced in a study of T cells in Graves' hyperthyroidism and ophthalmopathy. The TCR beta CDR3 regions underwent amplification using RNA transcripts as the source. The TCR CDR3 was amplified in a first-round RT-PCR using the HTBI primer set. TCRdb reanalysed the multiplex PCR reads using MiXCR and keeps one entry per CDR3 protein. The table lists approximately 210,000 distinct CDR3 sequences, roughly 17% of them singletons, with around 52% in the top ten. What was sequenced was blood. These TCRs come from a man between 50 and 59 years old with Graves' hyperthyroidism.

This clonotype occurred many times. The V and J genes are TRBV2 and TRBJ1-2; D gene uncertain. Per germline, CDR1 SNHLY and CDR2 FYNNEI. The V and J ends lost 7 bases and 4 bases respectively, with 10 bases between them. There are 12 residues in the CDR3. The CDR3: CASIGASYGYTF. In DNA, the CDR3 is TGTGCCAGCATCGGAGCTTCCTATGGCTACACCTTC.

This clonotype showed up many times. The chain links TRBV7-2 to TRBJ2-7; 8 nucleotides agree with TRBD2. The germline gives CDR1 SGHTA, CDR2 FQGNSA. This CDR3 comprises 16 residues. V lost 0 bases and J lost 0; bases outside the gene matches: 4. The CDR3 here is CASSLAGRALSYEQYF. The DNA for the CDR3 is TGTGCCAGCAGCTTAGCCGGGAGGGCCCTCTCCTACGAGCAGTACTTC.

This sequence joins TRBV20-1 and TRBJ1-4; D may be TRBD1 (6 bases). The CDR3 is made up of 13 amino acids. V shed 2 bases and J shed 3 bases, with 7 bases lying between them. CDR1 DFQATT and CDR2 SNEGSKA come from the germline V gene (reference sequence). The CDR3 DNA is TGCAGTGCTAGAAAGGGGGCTAATGAAAAACTGTTTTTT. Its protein product is CSARKGANEKLFF.

This clonotype was found many times. The CDR3, as DNA: TGCAGTGCTAGAGATTACAAGGGGGGGTACGAGCAGTACTTC. Translation: CSARDYKGGYEQYF. The rearrangement joins TRBV20-1 to TRBJ2-7, with D perhaps TRBD2 (7 bases). Trimming took off 0 bases at V and 4 bases at J, with 13 bases between the two ends. Germline V gene sequence: CDR1 DFQATT, CDR2 SNEGSKA (reference sequence). The CDR3 covers 14 residues.

This clonotype has just a few counts. V gene TRBV5-1 combines with J gene TRBJ2-3, with D possibly TRBD2 on 5 matching bases. Trimming removed 4 bases at V and 0 bases at J, with 15 bases between. The CDR3 spans 16 residues. CDR1 SGHRS and CDR2 YFSETQ come from the germline V gene. The DNA for the CDR3 is TGCGCCAGCAGCCGGACGGGAAGGGCCAGCACAGATACGCAGTATTTT. This codes for CASSRTGRASTDTQYF.

This clonotype was observed at least ten times. The rearrangement links TRBV7-2 to TRBJ2-7; 10 bases are shared with TRBD2. Per germline, CDR1 SGHTA and CDR2 FQGNSA. The V gene end was trimmed by 5 bases and the J gene end by 4 bases; junction bases not matched to a gene: 8. This CDR3 is built from 15 residues. The CDR3: CASSARTSGLYEQYF. The CDR3 DNA sequence: TGTGCCAGCAGCGCCCGGACTAGCGGACTGTACGAGCAGTACTTC.

This sequence joins TRBV7-8 and TRBJ2-2; possible D gene TRBD1, 6 bases. The V gene lost 5 bases and the J gene lost 7 bases, with 23 bases spanning the gap. The germline CDR1 and CDR2 sequences are SGHVS and FQNEAQ. The CDR3 extends over 17 amino acids. The CDR3 spells CASSPPEARGGSGELFF. The CDR3 DNA reads as TGTGCCAGCAGCCCCCCAGAAGCCAGGGGCGGAAGCGGGGAGCTGTTTTTT. The variable domain in full, completed from reference TRBV7-8 and TRBJ2-2, reads GAGVSQSPRYKVAKRGQDVALRCDPISGHVSLFWYQQALGQGPEFLTYFQNEAQLDKSGLPSDRFFAERPEGSVSTLKIQRTQQEDSAVYLCASSPPEARGGSGELFFGEGSRLTVL.

The chain recombines TRBV11-2 with TRBJ2-1; TRBD1 agrees at 8 bases. Germline trimming cut 3 bases from V and 8 bases from J; bases unmatched to any gene: 6. The germline CDR1 and CDR2 sequences are SGHAT and FQNNGV. The CDR3 is 14 amino acids. Here the CDR3 DNA reads TGTGCCAGCAGCTTGGCAGGGGGCTATTATGAGCAGTTCTTC. It encodes CASSLAGGYYEQFF.

This clonotype was observed at least ten times. The chain carries TRBV15 and TRBJ2-7, with a possible D match to TRBD1 (5 bases). Germline V gene data show CDR1 as LNHNV and CDR2 as YYDKDF (reference sequence). This CDR3 has 14 amino acids. With 1 base removed from V and 3 bases from J, the gap between germline ends came to 10 bases. Here the CDR3 DNA reads TGTGCCACCAGCAGAGTACAGGAGAGCTACGAGCAGTACTTC. Its protein product is CATSRVQESYEQYF.

V gene TRBV6-2 or TRBV6-3 combines with J gene TRBJ2-1; no clear D. Trimming cost V 0 bases and J 9 bases, with 6 bases left between them. Germline V lookup: CDR1 MNHEY, CDR2 SVGEGT. This CDR3 contains 12 residues. The CDR3 protein is CASSYSIGEQFF. CDR3 DNA: TGTGCCAGCAGTTACTCGATTGGTGAGCAGTTCTTC.